The 26 T cell receptor beta chains below were found in one sample sequenced in a study of blood T cells in healthy people across ages. It was with a sample-barcoded 5' primer and a J-beta primer mix that a second PCR of roughly 7 to 12 cycles was run. TCRdb analysed the 5' RACE reads with MiXCR anew, one entry per CDR3 protein. This table holds 700,000 or so distinct CDR3 sequences, less than 45% found once. Sample: blood. The receptor source for this set is an elderly man in good health.

This clonotype was seen only a few times. The chain carries TRBV5-1 and TRBJ2-1, with D perhaps being TRBD1 or TRBD2 (6 bases each). CDR1 SGHRS and CDR2 YFSETQ come from the germline V gene. There are 15 residues in the CDR3. V was clipped by 0 bases and J by 2 bases, with 9 bases between them. The CDR3 DNA reads as TGCGCCAGCAGCTTGGGGGGGGCCCCCTACAATGAGCAGTTCTTC. Its protein product is CASSLGGAPYNEQFF. Filled out from reference TRBV5-1 and TRBJ2-1, the complete variable domain reads KAGVTQTPRYLIKTRGQQVTLSCSPISGHRSVSWYQQTPGQGLQFLFEYFSETQRNKGNFPGRFSGRQFSNSRSEMNVSTLELGDSALYLCASSLGGAPYNEQFFGPGTRLTVL.

This clonotype was recorded only once. It may be a read error: a sequence one base away is much more abundant. This chain uses TRBV29-1 with TRBJ2-7; D may be TRBD2 (6 bases). Germline V gives CDR1 SQVTM, CDR2 ANQGSEA. This CDR3 is 13 amino acids long. This CDR3 reads CTAAGSNYNEQYF. DNA of the CDR3: TGCACGGCCGCCGGGAGTAACTACAATGAGCAGTACTTC.

This clonotype was recorded a few times. The J gene is TRBJ2-7, the V gene TRBV7-9; no firm D call. V dropped 5 bases and J dropped 2 bases, with 10 bases sitting between them. CDR3 length equals 13 residues. CDR1 SEHNR and CDR2 FQNEAQ come from the germline V gene (reference sequence). The CDR3 DNA reads TGTGCCAGCAGCCCCCTGCGAGCCTACGAGCAGTACTTC. As protein: CASSPLRAYEQYF.

Only a few counts were recorded for this clonotype. The rearrangement joins TRBV28 to TRBJ2-5; 8 nucleotides line up with TRBD1. CDR1 and CDR2 (germline): MDHEN, SYDVKM. The trim removed 6 bases at V and 5 bases at J, leaving 11 bases unmatched. CDR3 length: 15 residues. The CDR3 nucleotides read TGTGCCAGCAGATCGCTTCAGGGGGCGCGGGAGACCCAGTACTTC. It encodes CASRSLQGARETQYF.

The chain has TRBV5-1 and TRBJ2-7; D perhaps matches TRBD1 (6 bases). V shed 4 bases and J shed 7 bases, with 21 bases lying between them. Germline-derived CDR1 and CDR2 are SGHRS and YFSETQ. The CDR3 spans 15 residues. In DNA form, the CDR3 reads TGCGCCAGCAGCAGGACGACAGGAGGTTTTAATGAGCAGTACTTC. The encoded protein is CASSRTTGGFNEQYF.

The J gene is TRBJ2-3, the V gene TRBV20-1, with D unclear. Germline CDR1 and CDR2: DFQATT and SNEGSKA (reference sequence). The ends were cut back, 6 bases at V and 4 bases at J, with 17 bases in the middle. CDR3 length equals 14 residues. The CDR3 spells CSAQTNGLADTQYF. The CDR3 nucleotides read TGCAGTGCCCAAACTAACGGCCTAGCAGATACGCAGTATTTT.

Points on this clonotype: This sequence may be a read error, since a much larger clone differs from it by one base. J is TRBJ2-1 and V is TRBV7-9, with 10 positions matching TRBD1. The CDR3 runs 15 residues. The V gene's germline CDR1 is SEHNR and CDR2 FQNEAQ (reference sequence). Losses at the gene ends were 5 bases for V and 4 bases for J; bases not matched to a gene: 5. The CDR3 spells CASSPRDRGYNEQFF. The CDR3 region has the DNA TGTGCCAGCAGCCCCCGGGACAGGGGTTACAATGAGCAGTTCTTC.

This clonotype was detected many times. The chain employs TRBV25-1 and TRBJ2-7; TRBD1 matches 9 bases. Germline V lookup: CDR1 MGHDK, CDR2 SYGVNS. The CDR3 length is 13 residues. J gave up 2 bases and V 8 bases, and 4 bases lay outside the gene matches. The CDR3 region is CASGGQGTYEQYF. The CDR3 bases are TGTGCCAGCGGGGGACAGGGCACCTACGAGCAGTACTTC.

J is TRBJ1-5 and V is TRBV12-3 or TRBV12-4; D remains unclear. V gave up 1 base and J gave up 4 bases, with 8 bases separating them. The CDR3 consists of 14 residues. CDR3 amino acids: CASSLGRTNQPQHF. In DNA, the CDR3 is TGTGCCAGCAGTTTAGGGAGAACTAATCAGCCCCAGCATTTT.

In this sample, this clonotype turned up many times. This chain connects TRBV7-2 to TRBJ2-3; D gene unclear. Germline V CDR1 and CDR2: SGHTA, FQGNSA. The CDR3 has 16 residues. Trimming took 2 bases from V and 4 from J, leaving 16 bases between them. The CDR3: CASSLSSAPQADTQYF. CDR3 sequence (DNA): TGTGCCAGCAGCTTATCGTCAGCTCCTCAAGCAGATACGCAGTATTTT.

The rearrangement uses TRBV7-8 and TRBJ2-5, with 7 bases that match TRBD2. This CDR3 region has 18 residues. Germline V gene data show CDR1 as SGHVS and CDR2 as FQNEAQ. V lost 2 bases and J lost 11; bases outside the gene matches: 23. The CDR3 nucleotides are TGTGCCAGCAGCTTACGGGCTAGCGGAGACGCCCCCTACAATGAGCAGTACTTC. This translates into CASSLRASGDAPYNEQYF.

V and J are TRBV6-2 or TRBV6-3 and TRBJ2-1, with TRBD2 matching over 10 bases. Per germline, CDR1 MNHEY and CDR2 SVGEGT. V lost 0 bases, J lost 0 bases, and 11 bases stayed unmatched. The CDR3 runs to 20 residues. CDR3 protein: CASSYSFRGSGGSSYNEQFF. CDR3 nucleotides: TGTGCCAGCAGTTACTCGTTCCGGGGTAGCGGGGGGAGCTCCTACAATGAGCAGTTCTTC.

This clonotype was detected a few times. This chain joins TRBV7-9 and TRBJ2-1; the D gene is possibly TRBD2 (5 bases). TRBJ2-7 matches the DNA end more closely, so the J call is doubtful. CDR3 length equals 13 residues. The germline gives CDR1 SEHNR, CDR2 FQNEAQ (reference sequence). The CDR3 loop is CASSSPPSNEQYF. The DNA of the CDR3 is TGTGCCAGCAGCTCGCCCCCTAGCAATGAGCAGTACTTC.

In DNA, the CDR3 is TGTGCCAGCAGCCAAGTCAGGAGGGGACTCCAAGAGACCCAGTACTTC. Translating it yields CASSQVRRGLQETQYF. V and J are TRBV14 and TRBJ2-5, with D possibly matching TRBD2 (6 bases). CDR3 length: 16 residues. Germline CDR1 and CDR2: SGHDN and FVKESK. With 1 base removed from V and 1 base from J, the gap between germline ends came to 13 bases.

This clonotype was found a few times. The CDR3, as DNA: TGTGCCAGCAGGCCGGGACAGGGGTTTCGCGAGCAGTACTTC. It translates to CASRPGQGFREQYF. This chain links TRBV6-2 or TRBV6-3 with TRBJ2-4, with TRBD1 identical over 10 bases. The DNA end favors TRBJ2-7, so the J call may be wrong. Germline values: CDR1 MNHEY, CDR2 SVGEGT. The CDR3 consists of 14 residues.

Only a few counts were recorded for this clonotype. The chain joins TRBV6-5 to TRBJ2-5, with 9 nucleotides matching TRBD2. This CDR3 contains 15 residues. The J segment lost 11 bases and the V segment lost 2 bases, leaving 12 bases of the junction unmatched. Germline V gene sequence: CDR1 MNHEY, CDR2 SVGAGI. The CDR3, as DNA: TGTGCCAGCAGTTACCAGGCGGGGGGGCCTCATGAGCAGTACTTC. It encodes CASSYQAGGPHEQYF.

The genes are TRBV7-3 and TRBJ2-3, with D possibly TRBD2 on 6 matching bases. CDR3 length: 18 amino acids. V was shortened by 0 bases and J by 1 base, with 17 bases between the two germline ends. Per germline, CDR1 SGHTA and CDR2 FQGTGA. The CDR3: CASSLTSAGSGRTDTQYF. CDR3 coding DNA: TGTGCCAGCAGCTTAACATCAGCGGGTAGCGGACGCACAGATACGCAGTATTTT.

This clonotype was found many times. The genes are TRBV7-2 and TRBJ2-6; the match to TRBD1 covers 7 bases. Losses at the gene ends were 6 bases for V and 0 bases for J; bases not matched to a gene: 2. The CDR3 covers 15 residues. Germline values: CDR1 SGHTA, CDR2 FQGNSA. CDR3 sequence: CASRGQRSGANVLTF. The CDR3, as DNA: TGTGCCAGCAGGGGACAGCGCTCTGGGGCCAACGTCCTGACTTTC.

This clonotype appeared a few times. This sequence joins TRBV11-1 and TRBJ2-7; 7 nucleotides line up with TRBD1. From germline, CDR1 is SGHAT and CDR2 FQDESV (reference sequence). CDR3 size: 16 residues. The junction had 10 bases not matched to a gene; V was cut back by 2 bases and J by 3 bases. The CDR3: CASSLSETGSDYEQYF. For the CDR3, the DNA is TGTGCCAGCAGCTTAAGCGAGACAGGGTCTGACTACGAGCAGTACTTC. Complete variable domain (other parts from reference TRBV11-1 and TRBJ2-7): EAEVAQSPRYKITEKSQAVAFWCDPISGHATLYWYRQILGQGPELLVQFQDESVVDDSQLPKDRFSAERLKGVDSTLKIQPAELGDSAMYLCASSLSETGSDYEQYFGPGTRLTVT.

This chain joins TRBV18 and TRBJ2-7, with D perhaps TRBD1 or TRBD2 (5 bases each). The V end lost 0 bases, the J end lost 5 bases, and 17 bases lay between the germline ends. CDR1 is KGHSH, CDR2 LQKENI, per germline. The CDR3 is 16 amino acids. The CDR3: CASSPPGPRIVDEQYF. The CDR3 nucleotides read TGTGCCAGCTCACCACCGGGACCGAGGATTGTGGACGAGCAGTACTTC.

This clonotype was found once. Relative to the germline gene, one junction end is altered; a read error may explain this. The V gene is TRBV7-9, the J gene TRBJ2-1; 9 bases line up with TRBD2. CDR1 and CDR2 from the germline V gene are SEHNR and FQNEAQ (reference sequence). The CDR3 extends over 16 amino acids. The CDR3 is CACSLDASGAYNEQFF. DNA of the CDR3: TGTGCCTGCAGCTTAGACGCTAGCGGGGCCTACAATGAGCAGTTCTTC.

This clonotype was picked up a small number of times. The CDR3 loop is CASSSRPGGYTF. CDR3 nucleotide sequence: TGTGCCAGCAGTTCAAGACCCGGGGGCTACACCTTC. V usage is TRBV28 and J usage is TRBJ1-2, with D unclear. CDR1 and CDR2 from the germline V gene are MDHEN and SYDVKM. V was pared by 4 bases and J by 8 bases, with 11 bases between. This CDR3 contains 12 residues.

This clonotype was recorded a few times. The V and J genes are TRBV27 and TRBJ2-7; 11 positions agree with TRBD2. Looked up from germline, CDR1 is MNHEY and CDR2 is SMNVEV (reference sequence). The CDR3 loop spans 15 amino acids. V shed 4 bases and J 2 bases; nucleotides not matched to a gene: 4. CDR3 nucleotide sequence: TGTGCCAGCAGTTCCTATAGCGGGAGGGCCTACGAGCAGTACTTC. Amino acids: CASSSYSGRAYEQYF.

The chain carries TRBV6-5 and TRBJ1-2, with D possibly TRBD1 on 6 matching bases. Germline CDR1 and CDR2: MNHEY and SVGAGI. The CDR3 sequence is 15 residues long. V lost 0 bases to trimming and J lost 4 bases, with 12 bases between them. The CDR3: CASSYSGRGAYGYTF. The CDR3 DNA follows: TGTGCCAGCAGTTACTCTGGGAGGGGGGCCTATGGCTACACCTTC.

This clonotype was counted a single time. The V and J genes are TRBV7-9 and TRBJ2-1; 10 nucleotides match TRBD2. In germline, CDR1 is SEHNR, CDR2 FQNEAQ (reference sequence). This CDR3 comprises 16 residues. Trimming at V came to 1 base and at J to 7 bases, leaving 7 bases not matched to a gene. CDR3 sequence: CASSLESGGARNEQFF. The CDR3 DNA reads TGTGCCAGCAGCTTAGAGAGCGGGGGGGCGCGGAATGAGCAGTTCTTC.

This chain uses TRBV6-5 with TRBJ2-5; D not certain. In germline, CDR1 is MNHEY, CDR2 SVGAGI. V lost 2 bases to trimming and J lost 5 bases, with 12 bases between them. The CDR3 extends over 14 amino acids. CDR3: CASSYSELMETQYF. The CDR3 DNA follows: TGTGCCAGCAGTTACAGCGAGCTCATGGAGACCCAGTACTTC.